Below are 22 T cell receptor beta chains sequenced from a single sample in a study of blood T cell repertoires in COVID-19. Libraries were prepared by immunoSEQ multiplex PCR; TCRdb keeps only in-frame clonotypes and omits some of them. Counted here are more than 400,000 clones, less than 95% occurring once; the ten biggest clones make up approximately 0.65%. Input material: PBMCs or T cells enriched from blood (not recorded which). The receptors shown here come from a man aged 18 to 30 who had recovered from COVID-19.

The V gene is TRBV6-1, the J gene TRBJ1-6, with D unresolved. Germline CDR1 and CDR2: MNHNS and SASEGT. V lost 0 bases, J lost 6 bases, and 6 bases lay in between. This CDR3 contains 14 residues. CDR3 sequence reads: CASSEATGNSPLHF. CDR3 sequence (DNA): TGTGCCAGCAGTGAAGCTACGGGTAATTCACCCCTCCACTTT.

The chain recombines TRBV9 with TRBJ2-7, with 8 nucleotides matching TRBD2. Germline V gene data show CDR1 as SGDLS and CDR2 as YYNGEE. V gave up 0 bases and J gave up 7 bases; unmatched junction bases: 9. This CDR3 is 15 amino acids long. The CDR3 DNA reads as TGTGCCAGCAGCGTAGGGACTAGCACCAGCTTGGAGCAGTACTTC. It encodes CASSVGTSTSLEQYF.

About this clone itself: This same CDR3 is encoded by further DNA sequences in the sample. The gene calls are TRBV18 and TRBJ1-2; possible D gene TRBD1, 5 bases. The V gene's germline CDR1 is KGHSH and CDR2 LQKENI. V was clipped by 3 bases and J by 6 bases, with 8 bases between them. This CDR3 has 12 amino acids. CDR3 nucleotide sequence: TGTGCCAGCTCACCGGGGCAGCATGGCTACACCTTC. Protein product: CASSPGQHGYTF.

The V gene is TRBV28, the J gene TRBJ2-3, with 10 bases identical to TRBD2. Germline-derived CDR1 and CDR2 are MDHEN and SYDVKM. Trimming at V came to 6 bases and at J to 2 bases, leaving 8 bases not matched to a gene. The CDR3 covers 16 residues. This CDR3 reads CASSLFTSGITDTQYF. In nucleotides, the CDR3 is TGTGCCAGCAGCCTATTTACTAGCGGGATCACAGATACGCAGTATTTT.

The gene calls are TRBV5-1 and TRBJ2-1; no reliable D call. Trimming shortened V by 0 bases and J by 0 bases, and 10 bases separated the two germline ends. The CDR3 is 16 amino acids. Germline-derived CDR1 and CDR2 are SGHRS and YFSETQ. The CDR3 nucleotides read TGCGCCAGCAGCTTGGCCGGCGGCAGCTCCTACAATGAGCAGTTCTTC. Protein sequence: CASSLAGGSSYNEQFF.

V and J are TRBV24-1 and TRBJ2-5; 7 positions agree with TRBD1. Trimming took 4 bases from V and 2 from J; bases not matched to a gene: 6. Germline CDR1 reads KGHDR; CDR2 reads SFDVKD. The CDR3 is made up of 15 amino acids. The CDR3 is CATSDLTGQQETQYF. The CDR3 nucleotides read TGTGCCACCAGTGACTTAACGGGACAGCAAGAGACCCAGTACTTC.

CDR3: CASSSMTGLSGNTIYF. The CDR3 region has the DNA TGTGCCAGCAGTTCAATGACAGGCTTGAGCGGAAACACCATATATTTT. This chain links TRBV6-5 with TRBJ1-3; D might be TRBD1 (6 bases). The V gene's germline CDR1 is MNHEY and CDR2 SVGAGI. Trimming stripped 4 bases from V and 4 bases from J, with 17 bases between. This CDR3 region has 16 residues.

This chain links TRBV3-1 (or the pseudogene TRBV3-2) with TRBJ2-1; 7 bases map to TRBD2. V gave up 1 base and J gave up 3 bases; unmatched junction bases: 9. CDR3 length: 17 amino acids. Germline CDR1 reads LGHDT; CDR2 reads YNNKEL (reference sequence). CDR3 coding DNA: TGTGCCAGCAGCCAAGGGGAGGCGGGAGTCGGCTACAATGAGCAGTTCTTC. Translation gives CASSQGEAGVGYNEQFF.

V usage is TRBV3-1 (or the pseudogene TRBV3-2) and J usage is TRBJ2-1; 9 bases align to TRBD2. The CDR3 loop spans 16 amino acids. The germline V gene encodes CDR1 LGHDT and CDR2 YNNKEL (reference sequence). The junction had 3 bases not matched to a gene; V was cut back by 0 bases and J by 3 bases. The CDR3 nucleotides are TGTGCCAGCAGCCAAGACCGACTAGCGGTCTACAATGAGCAGTTCTTC. This encodes CASSQDRLAVYNEQFF.

This clone was recorded only once. The chain has TRBV2 and TRBJ1-4; D unclear. V dropped 4 bases and J dropped 7 bases, with 7 bases sitting between them. Germline CDR1 SNHLY, CDR2 FYNNEI. CDR3 length: 12 amino acids. For the CDR3, the DNA is TGTGCCAGCAGTGGTTTTCTTGAAAAACTGTTTTTT. This sequence encodes CASSGFLEKLFF.

The chain carries TRBV19 and TRBJ2-7, with 7 positions matching TRBD1. The V gene end was trimmed by 8 bases and the J gene end by 1 base; junction bases not matched to a gene: 11. The CDR3 is 15 residues long. Per germline, CDR1 LNHDA and CDR2 SQIVND (reference sequence). This CDR3 reads CASARRQGVSYEQYF. The CDR3 DNA sequence: TGTGCCAGTGCCCGACGACAGGGCGTATCCTACGAGCAGTACTTC.

The chain carries TRBV27 and TRBJ2-5; perhaps TRBD1 as D (7 bases). V lost 8 bases to trimming and J lost 2 bases, with 15 bases between them. This CDR3 is built from 14 residues. Per germline, CDR1 MNHEY and CDR2 SMNVEV (reference sequence). As DNA, the CDR3 is TGTGCCAGCGGGGGGACAGAGAAACAAGAGACCCAGTACTTC. Translated: CASGGTEKQETQYF.

The V gene is TRBV11-2, the J gene TRBJ1-2; 9 bases agree with TRBD1. The length of the CDR3 is 16 residues. The ends lost 8 bases at V and 1 base at J; junction bases unmatched: 11. The V gene's germline CDR1 is SGHAT and CDR2 FQNNGV. CDR3 region: CASRGVRTGVNYGYTF. CDR3 nucleotides: TGTGCCAGCCGCGGGGTCAGGACAGGGGTTAACTATGGCTACACCTTC.

The chain uses TRBV7-8 and TRBJ1-3; D may be TRBD1 (6 bases). The CDR3 extends over 14 amino acids. The germline V and J ends were trimmed by 2 bases and 8 bases, with 13 bases remaining between them. The V gene's germline CDR1 is SGHVS and CDR2 FQNEAQ. CDR3 bases: TGTGCCAGCAGCTTAACCGGGACATTCGACACCATATATTTT. Translated: CASSLTGTFDTIYF.

This chain connects TRBV6-6 to TRBJ2-2, with D maybe TRBD2 (6 bases). The CDR3 runs 14 residues. Deletions cut 8 bases from V and 1 base from J, with 11 bases between. Germline values: CDR1 MNHNY, CDR2 SVGAGI (reference sequence). The CDR3 loop is CASSGTENTGELFF. The CDR3 DNA reads as TGTGCCAGCTCAGGGACTGAGAACACCGGGGAGCTGTTTTTT.

V and J are TRBV7-8 and TRBJ2-7, with 8 bases matching TRBD2. V gave up 1 base and J gave up 4 bases; unmatched junction bases: 3. The CDR3 totals 14 residues. CDR1 is SGHVS and CDR2 is FQNEAQ in the germline V gene. The CDR3 nucleotides are TGTGCCAGCAGCTTAGTGGGACTAGGGTACGAGCAGTACTTC. Translating gives CASSLVGLGYEQYF.

The chain uses TRBV2 and TRBJ1-5; D is ambiguous. The germline V gene encodes CDR1 SNHLY and CDR2 FYNNEI. V lost 6 bases and J 0 bases, leaving 12 bases between the germline ends. The CDR3 spans 15 residues. This CDR3 is CASSRTQYSNQPQHF. The CDR3, as DNA: TGTGCCAGCAGCCGCACCCAGTATAGCAATCAGCCCCAGCATTTT.

The genes are TRBV27 and TRBJ1-2; the D gene is possibly TRBD1 (5 bases). This CDR3 has 14 amino acids. V lost 6 bases and J 0 bases, leaving 11 bases between the germline ends. Germline CDR1 and CDR2: MNHEY and SMNVEV (reference sequence). The DNA for the CDR3 is TGTGCCAGCAGCGACAGACCTCCTAACTATGGCTACACCTTC. It encodes CASSDRPPNYGYTF.

V gene TRBV7-3 combines with J gene TRBJ2-7; 10 positions agree with TRBD2. The CDR3 extends over 17 amino acids. CDR1 is SGHTA and CDR2 is FQGTGA in the germline V gene. V lost 3 bases and J lost 5; bases outside the gene matches: 13. The DNA for the CDR3 is TGTGCCAGCAGCTTTGAACCTTACCTAGCGGGAGTCAACGAGCAGTACTTC. It is translated as CASSFEPYLAGVNEQYF. The complete variable domain, with remaining parts taken from reference TRBV7-3 and TRBJ2-7, reads GAGVSQTPSNKVTEKGKYVELRCDPISGHTALYWYRQSLGQGPEFLIYFQGTGAADDSGLPNDRFFAVRPEGSVSTLKIQRTERGDSAVYLCASSFEPYLAGVNEQYFGPGTRLTVT.

The CDR3 bases are TGTGCCAGCAGCCCTCGGGGGACTAGCGGGGGTTACACCGGGGAGCTGTTTTTT. Translating it yields CASSPRGTSGGYTGELFF. V is TRBV3-1 (or the pseudogene TRBV3-2) and J is TRBJ2-2; TRBD2 matches at 14 bases. Unmatched junction bases numbered 7, after V lost 4 bases and J lost 3 bases. Germline V gene data show CDR1 as LGHDT and CDR2 as YNNKEL (reference sequence). CDR3 length: 18 residues.

The chain recombines TRBV12-3 or TRBV12-4 with TRBJ1-6; D call uncertain. V lost 3 bases to trimming and J lost 8 bases, with 8 bases between them. The CDR3 is made up of 13 amino acids. CDR3 region: CASSFYPDSPLHF. The DNA of the CDR3 is TGTGCCAGCAGTTTTTACCCGGATTCACCCCTCCACTTT.

CDR3 in amino acids: CASSVSGTGTNSDTQYF. The CDR3 DNA reads TGTGCCAGCAGCGTATCTGGTACCGGGACTAACTCAGATACGCAGTATTTT. J is TRBJ2-3 and V is TRBV9; 7 bases agree with TRBD2. Unmatched junction bases numbered 12, after V lost 1 base and J lost 4 bases. CDR1 is SGDLS and CDR2 is YYNGEE in the germline V gene. The CDR3 is made up of 17 amino acids.